A single sample is the source of the 3 T cell receptor beta chains below, sequenced in a study of response to subunit inactivated influenza vaccine. TCRdb reprocessed the RT-PCR reads via MiXCR and lists one record per CDR3 protein. Among 300,000 to 350,000 distinct CDR3 sequences listed, approximately 21% were seen once. The sequenced sample was PBMCs from blood, obtained roughly 20 months after vaccination. The receptors were sampled from a man between 50 and 69 years old who received an inactivated influenza vaccine.

This clonotype was seen more than once but under ten times. The chain uses TRBV6-1 and TRBJ2-7, with 9 bases aligning to TRBD2. The germline V gene has CDR1 MNHNS and CDR2 SASEGT. This CDR3 has 16 residues. V dropped 6 bases and J dropped 3; count of bases not matched to a gene: 12. CDR3: CASSPSGAGGRYEQYF. The CDR3 DNA is TGTGCCAGCAGCCCCTCTGGGGCGGGGGGGCGCTACGAGCAGTACTTC.

As for this clonotype: Since a much larger clone is just one base distant, this may be a read error. The chain combines TRBV5-1 with TRBJ1-1; possible D gene TRBD1, 5 bases. The germline V gene encodes CDR1 SGHRS and CDR2 YFSETQ. The CDR3 loop spans 12 amino acids. V lost 4 bases to trimming and J lost 8 bases, with 12 bases between them. CDR3 loop: CASSRVGAEAFF. The CDR3 nucleotides are TGCGCCAGCAGCCGGGTCGGGGCCGAAGCTTTCTTT.

Only a few counts were recorded for this clonotype. The chain carries TRBV12-3 or TRBV12-4 and TRBJ2-7, with TRBD2 identical over 12 bases. This CDR3 contains 15 residues. V trimming: 4 bases; J trimming: 5 bases; junction bases outside the gene matches: 6. The CDR3 DNA follows: TGTGCCAGCAGTTCTTGGACTAGCGGGATAAACGAGCAGTACTTC. Protein product: CASSSWTSGINEQYF.